The 13 T cell receptor beta chains in this list originate from one sample, sequenced in a study of neurological immune-mediated disorders. TCRdb reprocessed the 5' RACE reads via MiXCR and lists one record per CDR3 protein. The sample lists 65,000 to 70,000 distinct CDR3 sequences; more than 3.5% were seen once. Sequencing used PBMCs. These receptor sequences come from a man aged 45-60 years with multiple sclerosis.

This clonotype was picked up many times. The chain couples TRBV18 to TRBJ2-1; D is unresolved. Trimming removed 2 bases at V and 0 bases at J, with 8 bases between. The CDR3 has 15 amino acids. Per germline, CDR1 KGHSH and CDR2 LQKENI. The CDR3 sequence is CASSPSLSSYNEQFF. CDR3 nucleotides: TGTGCCAGCTCACCAAGCCTGAGCTCCTACAATGAGCAGTTCTTC.

This clonotype has at least ten counts. The rearrangement uses TRBV5-1 and TRBJ2-2, with 12 bases identical to TRBD2. The ends lost 2 bases at V and 7 bases at J; junction bases unmatched: 6. The CDR3 has 16 amino acids. The germline V gene has CDR1 SGHRS and CDR2 YFSETQ. This chain's CDR3 is CASSFRLAGDNGELFF. The CDR3 DNA reads as TGCGCCAGCAGCTTTAGACTAGCGGGGGACAACGGGGAGCTGTTTTTT.

This clonotype was counted ten times or more. The chain employs TRBV29-1 and TRBJ2-4; perhaps TRBD1 as D (6 bases). Per the germline V gene, CDR1 is SQVTM and CDR2 is ANQGSEA. V gave up 6 bases and J gave up 0 bases, with 18 bases separating them. CDR3 size: 16 residues. The CDR3 DNA follows: TGCAGCGTCGAATTCACAGGGCCCCTAGCCAAAAACATTCAGTACTTC. The encoded protein is CSVEFTGPLAKNIQYF.

This clonotype was seen repeatedly, ten times or more. The chain uses TRBV20-1 and TRBJ1-6, with unresolved D. V shed 5 bases and J shed 9 bases, with 14 bases lying between them. This CDR3 is built from 13 residues. Germline CDR1 DFQATT, CDR2 SNEGSKA (reference sequence). The CDR3 region has the DNA TGCAGTGCTCCCACCGTGTTGGGTTCACCCCTCCACTTT. Encoded protein: CSAPTVLGSPLHF.

This clonotype has ten or more counts. The J gene is TRBJ2-1, the V gene TRBV27; 7 positions agree with TRBD1. There are 13 residues in the CDR3. Germline CDR1 and CDR2: MNHEY and SMNVEV (reference sequence). The V segment lost 6 bases and the J segment 7 bases; nucleotides outside the gene matches: 6. The CDR3 region is CASSPQGWNEQFF. CDR3 sequence (DNA): TGTGCCAGCAGCCCACAGGGGTGGAATGAGCAGTTCTTC.

In its sample, this clonotype was seen many times. The chain couples TRBV3-1 to TRBJ1-5; 11 positions agree with TRBD1. J gave up 2 bases and V 5 bases, and 8 bases lay outside the gene matches. CDR3 length: 17 amino acids. Germline V gene lookup returns CDR1 LGHDT and CDR2 YNNKEL (reference sequence). CDR3 sequence (DNA): TGTGCCAGCAGCAACGAGGGACAGGGGGTAGGCAATCAGCCCCAGCATTTT. Protein: CASSNEGQGVGNQPQHF.

This clonotype was seen many times. This chain uses TRBV5-1 with TRBJ1-1; the D is unclear. Between the trimmed V and J ends, which lost 9 bases and 1 base, there was a span of 16 bases. The CDR3 spans 14 residues. Germline assignment: CDR1 SGHRS and CDR2 YFSETQ. The CDR3 reads CATSLQSSNTEAFF. The CDR3, as DNA: TGCGCCACCTCCTTACAGTCTTCGAACACTGAAGCTTTCTTT.

This clonotype was observed a few times. The V gene is TRBV10-3, the J gene TRBJ2-2, with TRBD1 identical over 7 bases. J gave up 4 bases and V 6 bases, and 8 bases lay outside the gene matches. The germline V gene encodes CDR1 ENHRY and CDR2 SYGVKD. This CDR3 has 15 residues. CDR3 sequence (DNA): TGTGCCATCAGCCCCCCACAGGGGACCACCGGGGAGCTGTTTTTT. Protein sequence: CAISPPQGTTGELFF.

Ten or more counts support this clonotype. V and J are TRBV20-1 and TRBJ1-6; 7 bases are a match to TRBD1. Germline V gene lookup returns CDR1 DFQATT and CDR2 SNEGSKA (reference sequence). V was pared by 3 bases and J by 13 bases, with 12 bases of the junction left unmatched. This CDR3 is built from 14 residues. The CDR3 DNA follows: TGCAGTGCTAGTGGGGACAGCTGGCGGAATCCCCTCCACTTT. Its protein product is CSASGDSWRNPLHF.

This clonotype was seen a handful of times. The chain is built from TRBV11-2 and TRBJ2-5; D possibly corresponds to TRBD2 (6 bases). The V end lost 2 bases, the J end lost 3 bases, and 10 bases lay between the germline ends. Germline loops: CDR1 SGHAT, CDR2 FQNNGV. The CDR3 has 14 residues. This CDR3 is CASSLQASEETQYF. The CDR3, as DNA: TGTGCCAGCAGCTTACAGGCTAGCGAAGAGACCCAGTACTTC. Drawing the rest from reference TRBV11-2 and TRBJ2-5, the complete variable domain is EAGVAQSPRYKIIEKRQSVAFWCNPISGHATLYWYQQILGQGPKLLIQFQNNGVVDDSQLPKDRFSAERLKGVDSTLKIQPAKLEDSAVYLCASSLQASEETQYFGPGTRLLVL.

This clonotype was detected ten times or more. The CDR3 nucleotides read TGTGCCAGCAGCCGGGGACAGACAACTAATGAAAAACTGTTTTTT. This sequence encodes CASSRGQTTNEKLFF. This rearrangement joins TRBV7-8 to TRBJ1-4; TRBD1 matches 7 bases. CDR1 SGHVS and CDR2 FQNEAQ come from the germline V gene. There are 15 residues in the CDR3. The junction had 3 bases not matched to a gene; V was cut back by 5 bases and J by 0 bases.

This clonotype was seen more than once but under ten times. Just one base apart from a much larger clone, this may be a read error. This chain links TRBV25-1 with TRBJ1-1; no definite D call. From germline, CDR1 is MGHDK and CDR2 SYGVNS. Between the trimmed V and J ends, which lost 3 bases and 3 bases, there was a span of 8 bases. This CDR3 region has 13 residues. CDR3 nucleotides: TGTGCCAGCAGTGATAAGGGCCACACTGAAGCTTTCTTT. Protein product: CASSDKGHTEAFF. Together with reference TRBV25-1 and TRBJ1-1, the CDR3 gives the full variable domain: EADIYQTPRYLVIGTGKKITLECSQTMGHDKMYWYQQDPGMELHLIHYSYGVNSTEKGDLSSESTVSRIRTEHFPLTLESARPSHTSQYLCASSDKGHTEAFFGQGTRLTVV.

In this sample, this clonotype turned up many times. This sequence joins TRBV12-3 or TRBV12-4 and TRBJ2-6; tentatively, D is TRBD1 (5 bases). This CDR3 has 15 amino acids. Trimming left V 6 bases short and J 0 bases short, with 9 bases between. CDR3 nucleotide sequence: TGTGCCAGCAGAAGACAGATCTCTGGGGCCAACGTCCTGACTTTC. Its protein is CASRRQISGANVLTF.